A single sample is the source of the 20 T cell receptor beta chains below, sequenced in a study of shared clonotypes between healthy human individuals. Using immunoSEQ multiplex PCR, the repertoire was profiled, and TCRdb retains in-frame clones only, with some absent. This sample has about 590,000 clones, with nearly 97% found just once. CD8 cells regarded as naive lacked CD45RO, were positively chosen for CCR7, and omitted terminally differentiated effector memory CD45RA+ cells. The sample consisted of naive CD8+ T cells sorted from blood. The receptors stem from a woman in her 30s in good health.

This clone was detected once. The rearrangement uses TRBV6-5 and TRBJ2-2; 7 positions match TRBD1. The V and J ends lost 6 bases and 1 base, in that order; junction bases with no gene match: 5. CDR1 is MNHEY and CDR2 is SVGAGI in the germline V gene. This CDR3 spans 15 amino acids. The CDR3 spells CASRFRDRNTGELFF. CDR3 DNA: TGTGCCAGCAGGTTCCGGGACAGGAACACCGGGGAGCTGTTTTTT.

This chain uses TRBV27 with TRBJ1-2; TRBD1 agrees at 7 bases. The CDR3 length is 14 residues. V was clipped by 4 bases and J by 2 bases; unmatched bases: 4. Germline V gives CDR1 MNHEY, CDR2 SMNVEV (reference sequence). CDR3 bases: TGTGCCAGCAGTTACAGGGGTACAAACTATGGCTACACCTTC. This translates into CASSYRGTNYGYTF.

The rearrangement joins TRBV6-1 to TRBJ1-2, with D unresolved. The CDR3 runs to 15 residues. Trimming cost V 4 bases and J 3 bases, with 15 bases left between them. Germline assignment: CDR1 MNHNS and CDR2 SASEGT. CDR3 sequence reads: CASSGESLGYYGYTF. The CDR3 nucleotides read TGTGCCAGCAGTGGCGAGTCTTTAGGTTACTATGGCTACACCTTC.

This sequence joins TRBV27 and TRBJ1-2; TRBD1 is a possible D gene (6 bases). The V gene lost 0 bases and the J gene lost 1 base, with 9 bases spanning the gap. CDR1 is MNHEY, CDR2 SMNVEV, per germline (reference sequence). The CDR3 has 15 amino acids. DNA of the CDR3: TGTGCCAGCAGTTTATCGGGGGGGCGTAACTATGGCTACACCTTC. It is translated as CASSLSGGRNYGYTF.

V and J are TRBV10-2 and TRBJ2-7; 10 positions agree with TRBD1. V lost 4 bases, J lost 3 bases, and 6 bases stayed unmatched. From germline, CDR1 is WSHSY and CDR2 SAAADI. The CDR3 loop spans 15 amino acids. The CDR3 is CASSASRDRGYEQYF. The CDR3 DNA reads TGCGCCAGCAGTGCTTCTAGGGACAGGGGCTACGAGCAGTACTTC.

Here the CDR3 reads CASSPDLTGELFF. The CDR3 nucleotides are TGTGCCAGCAGCCCGGACCTCACCGGGGAGCTGTTTTTT. The chain joins TRBV5-6 to TRBJ2-2; D is undetermined. V was trimmed by 4 bases and J by 4 bases, leaving 8 bases between them. The CDR3 runs 13 residues. CDR1 SGHDT and CDR2 YYEEEE come from the germline V gene.

This clone was seen just once. The rearrangement uses TRBV6-6 and TRBJ2-7; 11 nucleotides line up with TRBD2. The J segment lost 5 bases and the V segment lost 4 bases, leaving 7 bases of the junction unmatched. Germline loops: CDR1 MNHNY, CDR2 SVGAGI (reference sequence). There are 15 residues in the CDR3. CDR3 region: CASSLAGGPVNEQYF. For the CDR3, the DNA is TGTGCCAGCAGTTTAGCGGGAGGGCCGGTGAACGAGCAGTACTTC.

The J gene is TRBJ2-3, the V gene TRBV11-2, with D possibly being TRBD1 or TRBD2 (5 bases each). CDR1 and CDR2 from the germline V gene are SGHAT and FQNNGV. V lost 0 bases, J lost 4 bases, and 14 bases lay in between. This CDR3 has 16 residues. CDR3 region: CASSLERGLSADTQYF. The DNA for the CDR3 is TGTGCCAGCAGCTTAGAGAGGGGATTGTCAGCAGATACGCAGTATTTT.

Notes on this clone: At the DNA level, this CDR3 is encoded by other sequences in the same sample as well. The V and J genes are TRBV9 and TRBJ1-4; no reliable D call. The V gene's germline CDR1 is SGDLS and CDR2 YYNGEE. This CDR3 has 15 amino acids. V was clipped by 2 bases and J by 0 bases, with 8 bases between them. The CDR3 DNA is TGTGCCAGCAGCGTGGGCGGTGCAACTAATGAAAAACTGTTTTTT. This codes for CASSVGGATNEKLFF.

The V call is TRBV19, the J call TRBJ2-3; 7 bases agree with TRBD2. Germline V gives CDR1 LNHDA, CDR2 SQIVND (reference sequence). The CDR3 consists of 15 residues. V lost 8 bases to trimming and J lost 5 bases; unmatched junction nucleotides: 13. The CDR3 is CASAVRRERIDTQYF. In nucleotides, the CDR3 is TGTGCCAGTGCTGTTCGGCGGGAGAGGATAGATACGCAGTATTTT.

The chain has TRBV5-4 and TRBJ1-2; 7 positions match TRBD1. V was pared by 5 bases and J by 8 bases, with 12 bases of the junction left unmatched. The CDR3 runs to 14 residues. Germline V gene sequence: CDR1 SGHNT, CDR2 YYREEE (reference sequence). The CDR3 here is CASRVPGGMRGYTF. The CDR3 nucleotides read TGTGCCAGCAGAGTACCAGGGGGAATGCGCGGCTACACCTTC.

The rearrangement joins TRBV28 to TRBJ2-7; tentatively, D is TRBD2 (5 bases). The V and J ends lost 2 bases and 3 bases respectively, with 8 bases between them. This CDR3 is built from 13 residues. CDR1 MDHEN and CDR2 SYDVKM come from the germline V gene. The CDR3 loop reads CASSLPDFYEQYF. The DNA for the CDR3 is TGTGCCAGCAGTTTACCGGACTTCTACGAGCAGTACTTC.

The chain joins TRBV28 to TRBJ1-2; no firm D call. CDR3 length: 13 amino acids. V lost 3 bases and J 2 bases, leaving 7 bases between the germline ends. Per germline, CDR1 MDHEN and CDR2 SYDVKM. The CDR3 DNA reads TGTGCCAGCAGTTTTGGAGGGAACTATGGCTACACCTTC. It codes for CASSFGGNYGYTF.

This clone was detected only once. The chain is built from TRBV2 and TRBJ2-7; a weak D match, TRBD2 (6 bases). Trimming took 6 bases from V and 1 from J, leaving 16 bases between them. The CDR3 is 15 amino acids. The germline V gene has CDR1 SNHLY and CDR2 FYNNEI. For the CDR3, the DNA is TGTGCCAGCAGCCCCTTTAGCGGAGATTCCTACGAGCAGTACTTC. It translates to CASSPFSGDSYEQYF.

This chain connects TRBV27 to TRBJ2-7; tentative D call: TRBD2 (5 bases). There are 14 residues in the CDR3. Looked up from germline, CDR1 is MNHEY and CDR2 is SMNVEV (reference sequence). Trimming removed 6 bases from V and 2 bases from J, with 14 bases in between. As DNA, the CDR3 is TGTGCCAGCAGCCAGCTAACGGGGACCTACGAGCAGTACTTC. This gives the protein CASSQLTGTYEQYF.

The count of this clone is one. This sequence joins TRBV15 and TRBJ1-3; D remains unclear. The CDR3 length is 15 residues. V lost 0 bases and J 0 bases, leaving 6 bases between the germline ends. Germline V gives CDR1 LNHNV, CDR2 YYDKDF (reference sequence). DNA for the CDR3: TGTGCCACCAGCAGAGAGGGCAGCTCTGGAAACACCATATATTTT. Encoded protein: CATSREGSSGNTIYF. Full variable domain (missing parts from reference TRBV15 and TRBJ1-3): DAMVIQNPRYQVTQFGKPVTLSCSQTLNHNVMYWYQQKSSQAPKLLFHYYDKDFNNEADTPDNFQSRRPNTSFCFLDIRSPGLGDTAMYLCATSREGSSGNTIYFGEGSWLTVV.

The count of this clone is one. This sequence joins TRBV11-2 and TRBJ2-5; 7 positions agree with TRBD1. V shed 6 bases and J 5 bases; nucleotides not matched to a gene: 12. Germline-derived CDR1 and CDR2 are SGHAT and FQNNGV. This CDR3 spans 15 amino acids. The CDR3 here is CASSTIKTGFETQYF. The CDR3 DNA is TGTGCCAGCAGTACTATAAAGACAGGGTTTGAGACCCAGTACTTC.

The V and J genes are TRBV15 and TRBJ2-1; no clear D. Germline V gene lookup returns CDR1 LNHNV and CDR2 YYDKDF (reference sequence). V was trimmed by 0 bases and J by 9 bases, leaving 12 bases between them. The CDR3 consists of 14 residues. The CDR3 DNA reads TGTGCCACCAGCAGAGATCCGAGAACACTTGAGCAGTTCTTC. Amino acids: CATSRDPRTLEQFF.

The chain couples TRBV29-1 to TRBJ2-1; perhaps TRBD2 as D (6 bases). This CDR3 is 13 amino acids long. CDR1 SQVTM and CDR2 ANQGSEA come from the germline V gene. Trimming took 0 bases from V and 9 from J, leaving 12 bases between them. CDR3 DNA sequence: TGCAGCGTTGAAGAGGAGGGGTGGGGTGAGCAGTTCTTC. This translates into CSVEEEGWGEQFF.

This rearrangement joins TRBV2 to TRBJ2-1; possible D gene TRBD1, 5 bases. The CDR3 runs to 15 residues. V was trimmed by 11 bases and J by 0 bases, leaving 17 bases between them. CDR1 is SNHLY, CDR2 FYNNEI, per germline. In nucleotides, the CDR3 is TGTGCCCACGCAATGGGGCGGTCCTCCTACAATGAGCAGTTCTTC. Translated: CAHAMGRSSYNEQFF. Full variable domain (missing parts from reference TRBV2 and TRBJ2-1): EPEVTQTPSHQVTQMGQEVILRCVPISNHLYFYWYRQILGQKVEFLVSFYNNEISEKSEIFDDQFSVERPDGSNFTLKIRSTKLEDSAMYFCAHAMGRSSYNEQFFGPGTRLTVL.